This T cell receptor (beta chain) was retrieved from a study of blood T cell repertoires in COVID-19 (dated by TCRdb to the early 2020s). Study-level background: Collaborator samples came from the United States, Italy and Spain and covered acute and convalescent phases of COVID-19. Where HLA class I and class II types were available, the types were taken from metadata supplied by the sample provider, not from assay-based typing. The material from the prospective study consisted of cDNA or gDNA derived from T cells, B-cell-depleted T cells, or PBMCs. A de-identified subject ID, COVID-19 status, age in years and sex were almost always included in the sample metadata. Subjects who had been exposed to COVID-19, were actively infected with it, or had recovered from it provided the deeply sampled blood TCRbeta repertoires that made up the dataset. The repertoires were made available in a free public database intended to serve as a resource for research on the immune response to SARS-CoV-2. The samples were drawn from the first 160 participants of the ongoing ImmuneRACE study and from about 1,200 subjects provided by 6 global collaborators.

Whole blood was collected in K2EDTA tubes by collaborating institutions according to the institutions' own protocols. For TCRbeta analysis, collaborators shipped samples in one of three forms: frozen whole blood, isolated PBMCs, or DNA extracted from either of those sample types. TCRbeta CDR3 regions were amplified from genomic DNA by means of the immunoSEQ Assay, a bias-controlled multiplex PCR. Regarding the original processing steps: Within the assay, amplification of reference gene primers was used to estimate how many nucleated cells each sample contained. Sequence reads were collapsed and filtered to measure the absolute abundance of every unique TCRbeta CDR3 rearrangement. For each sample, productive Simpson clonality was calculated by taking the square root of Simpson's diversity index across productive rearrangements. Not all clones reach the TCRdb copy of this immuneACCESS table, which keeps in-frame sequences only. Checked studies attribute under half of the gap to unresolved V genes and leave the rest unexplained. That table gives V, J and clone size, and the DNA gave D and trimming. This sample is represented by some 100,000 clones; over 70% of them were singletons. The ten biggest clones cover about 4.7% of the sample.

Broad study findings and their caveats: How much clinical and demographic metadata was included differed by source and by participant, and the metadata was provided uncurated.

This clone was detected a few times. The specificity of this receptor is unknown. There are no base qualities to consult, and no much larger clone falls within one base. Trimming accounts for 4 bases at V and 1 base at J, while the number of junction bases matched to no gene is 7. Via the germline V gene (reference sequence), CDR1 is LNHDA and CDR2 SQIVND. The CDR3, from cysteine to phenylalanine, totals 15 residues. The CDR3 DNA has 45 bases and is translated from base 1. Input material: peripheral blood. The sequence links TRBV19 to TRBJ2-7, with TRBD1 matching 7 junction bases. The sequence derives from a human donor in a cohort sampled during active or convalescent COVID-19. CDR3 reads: CASSKPGQRSYEQYF. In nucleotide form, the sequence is TGTGCCAGTAGTAAGCCGGGACAGCGGTCCTACGAGCAGTACTTC.